Included here is one TCR beta chain sequence, with context. Its antigen is not known. The PCR contained 60 Vbeta and 13 Jbeta primers. The table came from immunoSEQ multiplex PCR; TCRdb's copy has only in-frame clones and leaves some out. The table lists over 150,000 clones, over 75% of them singletons. The entry originates in a study of cytomegalovirus exposure and HLA in healthy donors. Study information: Early released data comprised around 85 million unique TCRs from HLA-typed donors.

General observations from the study: The authors excluded some V segments, including TRBV6-2 and TRBV6-3, as indistinguishable. Per published reports, the classifier diagnosed cytomegalovirus status with high specificity and sensitivity. TCR beta chains numbering about 160 were designated cytomegalovirus-associated.

The CDR3 spans 15 residues. Germline lookup yields CDR1 SGDLS and CDR2 YYNGEE. The source material was PBMCs. The sequence was collected from a woman in her forties or fifties in good health and CMV-seropositive. This chain links TRBV9 with TRBJ2-5; D call uncertain. The DNA end favors TRBJ2-7, so the J call may be wrong. CDR3 bases: TGTGCCAGCAGCGTAGCCTCGACCCTGGACTACGAGCAGTACTTC. Translated, it gives CASSVASTLDYEQYF.